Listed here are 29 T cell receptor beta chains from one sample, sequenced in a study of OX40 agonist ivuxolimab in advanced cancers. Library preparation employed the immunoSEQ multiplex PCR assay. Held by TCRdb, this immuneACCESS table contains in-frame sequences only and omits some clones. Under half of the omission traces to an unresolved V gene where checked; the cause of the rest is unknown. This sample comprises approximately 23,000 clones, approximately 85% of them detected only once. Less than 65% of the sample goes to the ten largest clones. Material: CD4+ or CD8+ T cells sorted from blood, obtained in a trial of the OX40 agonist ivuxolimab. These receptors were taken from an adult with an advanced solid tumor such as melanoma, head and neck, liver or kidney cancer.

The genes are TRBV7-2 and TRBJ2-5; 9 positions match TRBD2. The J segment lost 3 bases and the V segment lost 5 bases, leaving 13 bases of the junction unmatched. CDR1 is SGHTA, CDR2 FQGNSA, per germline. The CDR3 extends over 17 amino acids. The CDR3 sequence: CASSKRVAGGPEETQYF. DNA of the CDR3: TGTGCCAGCAGCAAGCGGGTCGCGGGGGGGCCTGAAGAGACCCAGTACTTC.

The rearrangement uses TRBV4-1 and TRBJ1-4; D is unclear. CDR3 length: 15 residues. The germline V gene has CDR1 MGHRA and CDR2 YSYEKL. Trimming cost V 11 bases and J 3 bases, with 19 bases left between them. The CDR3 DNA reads TGCGCCGGCCAGGACCACCTTGGGGCTAATGAAAAACTGTTTTTT. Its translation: CAGQDHLGANEKLFF.

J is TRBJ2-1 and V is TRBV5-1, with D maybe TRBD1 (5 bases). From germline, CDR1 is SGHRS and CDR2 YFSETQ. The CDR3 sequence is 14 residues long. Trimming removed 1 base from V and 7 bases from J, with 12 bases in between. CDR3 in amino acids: CASSLTGTRNEQFF. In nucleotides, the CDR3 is TGCGCCAGCAGCTTGACAGGCACAAGGAATGAGCAGTTCTTC.

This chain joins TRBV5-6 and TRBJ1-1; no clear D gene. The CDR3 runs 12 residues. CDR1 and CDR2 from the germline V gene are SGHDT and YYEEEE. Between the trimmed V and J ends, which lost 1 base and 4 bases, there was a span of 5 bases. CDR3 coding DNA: TGTGCCAGCAGCTTGATCGTCACTGAAGCTTTCTTT. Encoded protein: CASSLIVTEAFF. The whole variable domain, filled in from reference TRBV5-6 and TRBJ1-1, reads DAGVTQSPTHLIKTRGQQVTLRCSPKSGHDTVSWYQQALGQGPQFIFQYYEEEERQRGNFPDRFSGHQFPNYSSELNVNALLLGDSALYLCASSLIVTEAFFGQGTRLTVV.

CDR3 sequence reads: CASSESVAGNYGYTF. The CDR3 DNA reads TGTGCCAGCAGTGAAAGCGTCGCAGGGAACTATGGCTACACCTTC. The chain links TRBV6-1 to TRBJ1-2; D possibly corresponds to TRBD1 (5 bases). Germline V gene sequence: CDR1 MNHNS, CDR2 SASEGT. CDR3 length: 15 residues. The ends were cut back, 2 bases at V and 2 bases at J, with 12 bases in the middle.

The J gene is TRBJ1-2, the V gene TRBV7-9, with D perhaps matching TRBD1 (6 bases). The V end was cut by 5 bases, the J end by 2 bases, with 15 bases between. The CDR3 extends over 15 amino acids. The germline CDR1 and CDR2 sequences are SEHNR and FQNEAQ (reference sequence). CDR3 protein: CASSPEGGPNYGYTF. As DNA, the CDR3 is TGTGCCAGCAGCCCCGAGGGGGGCCCAAACTATGGCTACACCTTC.

The CDR3 region has the DNA TGTGCCAGTAGTATGGGGGGGATCTACGAGCAGTACTTC. Amino acid sequence: CASSMGGIYEQYF. V gene TRBV19 combines with J gene TRBJ2-7, with 7 bases that match TRBD2. This CDR3 is built from 13 residues. Per the germline V gene, CDR1 is LNHDA and CDR2 is SQIVND (reference sequence). With V trimmed by 3 bases and J by 3 bases, 2 bases remained unmatched. The whole variable domain, remainder taken from reference TRBV19 and TRBJ2-7, is DGGITQSPKYLFRKEGQNVTLSCEQNLNHDAMYWYRQDPGQGLRLIYYSQIVNDFQKGDIAEGYSVSREKKESFPLTVTSAQKNPTAFYLCASSMGGIYEQYFGPGTRLTVT.

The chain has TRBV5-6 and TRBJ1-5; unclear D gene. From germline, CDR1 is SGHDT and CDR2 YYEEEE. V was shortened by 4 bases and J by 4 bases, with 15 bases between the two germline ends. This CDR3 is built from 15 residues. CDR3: CASSPKKRENQPQHF. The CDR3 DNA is TGTGCCAGCAGCCCAAAAAAGAGGGAAAATCAGCCCCAGCATTTT.

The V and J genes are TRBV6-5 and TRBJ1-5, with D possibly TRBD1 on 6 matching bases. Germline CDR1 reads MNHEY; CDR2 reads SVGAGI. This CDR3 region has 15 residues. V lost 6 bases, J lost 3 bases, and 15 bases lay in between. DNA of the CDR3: TGTGCCAGCAGCTGGGGACAACTCAACAATCAGCCCCAGCATTTT. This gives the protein CASSWGQLNNQPQHF.

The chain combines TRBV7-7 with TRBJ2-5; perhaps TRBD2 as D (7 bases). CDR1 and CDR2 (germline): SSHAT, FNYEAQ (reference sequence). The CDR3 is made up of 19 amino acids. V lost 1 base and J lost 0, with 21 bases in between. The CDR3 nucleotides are TGTGCCAGCAGCTTAGGTTACGTCGAGGGGGGGAGGTACCAAGAGACCCAGTACTTC. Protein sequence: CASSLGYVEGGRYQETQYF.

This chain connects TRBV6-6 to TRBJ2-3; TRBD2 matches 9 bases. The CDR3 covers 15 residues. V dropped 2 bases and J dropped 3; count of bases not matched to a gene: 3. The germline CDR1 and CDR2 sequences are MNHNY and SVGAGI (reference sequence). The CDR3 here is CASSYAGLATDTQYF. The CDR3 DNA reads TGTGCCAGCAGTTACGCGGGACTAGCAACAGATACGCAGTATTTT.

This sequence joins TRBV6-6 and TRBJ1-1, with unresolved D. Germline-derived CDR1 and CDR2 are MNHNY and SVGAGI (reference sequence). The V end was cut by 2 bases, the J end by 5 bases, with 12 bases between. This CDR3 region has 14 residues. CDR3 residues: CASSYRAGGTEAFF. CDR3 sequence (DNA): TGTGCCAGCAGTTACCGGGCTGGAGGGACTGAAGCTTTCTTT.

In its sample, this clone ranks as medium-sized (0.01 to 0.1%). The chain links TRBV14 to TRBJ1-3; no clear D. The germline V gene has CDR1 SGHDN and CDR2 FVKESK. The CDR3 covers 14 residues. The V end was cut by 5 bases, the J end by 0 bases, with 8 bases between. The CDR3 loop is CASSFGYSGNTIYF. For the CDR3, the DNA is TGTGCCAGCAGCTTCGGGTACTCTGGAAACACCATATATTTT.

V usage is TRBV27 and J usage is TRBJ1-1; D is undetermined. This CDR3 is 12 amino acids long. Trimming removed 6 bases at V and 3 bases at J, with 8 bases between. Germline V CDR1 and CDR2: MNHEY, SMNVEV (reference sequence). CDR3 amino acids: CASRSRDTEAFF. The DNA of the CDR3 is TGTGCCAGCAGGTCTAGGGACACTGAAGCTTTCTTT.

The CDR3 protein is CATEAASGGINEQYF. The CDR3 nucleotides are TGCGCCACCGAGGCGGCTAGCGGGGGGATCAACGAGCAGTACTTC. V is TRBV10-2 and J is TRBJ2-7, with 11 bases fitting TRBD2. Trimming removed 10 bases from V and 5 bases from J; junction bases left unmatched: 13. The CDR3 runs to 15 residues. Looked up from germline, CDR1 is WSHSY and CDR2 is SAAADI.

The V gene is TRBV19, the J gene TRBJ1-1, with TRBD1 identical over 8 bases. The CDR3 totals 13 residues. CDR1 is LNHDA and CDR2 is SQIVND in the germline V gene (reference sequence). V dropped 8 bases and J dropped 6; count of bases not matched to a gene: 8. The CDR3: CASRSGGFAEAFF. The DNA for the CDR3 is TGTGCCAGTCGTTCAGGGGGCTTCGCTGAAGCTTTCTTT.

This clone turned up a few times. The CDR3 is CASSGIVTEAFF. The CDR3, as DNA: TGTGCCAGCAGCGGGATTGTCACTGAAGCTTTCTTT. The V call is TRBV7-3, the J call TRBJ1-1; D is undetermined. Per germline, CDR1 SGHTA and CDR2 FQGTGA. Trimming removed 5 bases at V and 4 bases at J, with 8 bases between. The CDR3 runs to 12 residues.

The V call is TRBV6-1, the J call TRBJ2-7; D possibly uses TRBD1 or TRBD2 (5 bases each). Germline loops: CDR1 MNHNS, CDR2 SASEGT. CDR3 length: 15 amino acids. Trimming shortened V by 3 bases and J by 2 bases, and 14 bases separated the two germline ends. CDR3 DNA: TGTGCCAGCAGTGAGCCGCCGGGGACCGCCTACGAGCAGTACTTC. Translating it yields CASSEPPGTAYEQYF.

The CDR3 region has the DNA TGTGCCAGTAGTACCAACTTGGCCGGGGAGCTGTTTTTT. This encodes CASSTNLAGELFF. This chain uses TRBV19 with TRBJ2-2; D uncertain. Trimming removed 4 bases from V and 6 bases from J, with 9 bases in between. The CDR3 extends over 13 amino acids. Germline V gives CDR1 LNHDA, CDR2 SQIVND (reference sequence).

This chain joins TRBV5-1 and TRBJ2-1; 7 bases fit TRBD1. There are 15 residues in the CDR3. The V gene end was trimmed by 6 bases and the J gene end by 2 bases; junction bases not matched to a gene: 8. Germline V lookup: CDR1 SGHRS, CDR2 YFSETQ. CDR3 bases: TGCGCCAGCAAATTCCGGGACAGAACCTACAATGAGCAGTTCTTC. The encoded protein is CASKFRDRTYNEQFF.

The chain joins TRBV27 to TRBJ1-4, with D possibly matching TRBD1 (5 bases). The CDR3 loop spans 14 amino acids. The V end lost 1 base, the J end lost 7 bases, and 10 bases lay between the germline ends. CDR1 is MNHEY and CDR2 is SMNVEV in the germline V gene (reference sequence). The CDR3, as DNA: TGTGCCAGCAGTTTATTAGGGACGGGTGAAAAACTGTTTTTT. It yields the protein CASSLLGTGEKLFF.

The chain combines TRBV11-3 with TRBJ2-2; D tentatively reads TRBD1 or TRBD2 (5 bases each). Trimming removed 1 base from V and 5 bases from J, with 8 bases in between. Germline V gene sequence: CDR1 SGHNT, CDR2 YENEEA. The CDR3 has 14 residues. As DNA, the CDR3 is TGTGCCAGCAGCTTAGGTGGGGGAACCGGGGAGCTGTTTTTT. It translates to CASSLGGGTGELFF.

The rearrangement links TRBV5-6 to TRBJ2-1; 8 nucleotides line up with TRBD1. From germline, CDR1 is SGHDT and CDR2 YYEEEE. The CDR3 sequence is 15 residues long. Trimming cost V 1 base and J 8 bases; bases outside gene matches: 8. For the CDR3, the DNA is TGTGCCAGCAGCTTGTTGGACAGGGCGTGGGATGAGCAGTTCTTC. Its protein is CASSLLDRAWDEQFF.

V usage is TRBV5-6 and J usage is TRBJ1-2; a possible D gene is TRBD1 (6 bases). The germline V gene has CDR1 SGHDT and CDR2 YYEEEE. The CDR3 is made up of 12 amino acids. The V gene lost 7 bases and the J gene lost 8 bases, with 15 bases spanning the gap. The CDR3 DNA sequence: TGTGCCAGCGATCTATTGGGGGGCGGCTACACCTTC. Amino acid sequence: CASDLLGGGYTF.

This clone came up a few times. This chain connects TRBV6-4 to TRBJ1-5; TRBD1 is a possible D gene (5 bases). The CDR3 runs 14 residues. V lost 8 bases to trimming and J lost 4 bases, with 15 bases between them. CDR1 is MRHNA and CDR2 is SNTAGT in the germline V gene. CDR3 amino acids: CASERDGFNQPQHF. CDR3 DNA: TGTGCCAGCGAGAGGGACGGTTTTAATCAGCCCCAGCATTTT.

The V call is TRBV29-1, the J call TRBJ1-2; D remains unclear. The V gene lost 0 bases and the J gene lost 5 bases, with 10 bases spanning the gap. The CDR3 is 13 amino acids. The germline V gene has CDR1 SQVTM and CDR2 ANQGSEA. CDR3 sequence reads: CSVEDLRVYGYTF. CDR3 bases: TGCAGCGTTGAAGATTTGAGGGTTTATGGCTACACCTTC.

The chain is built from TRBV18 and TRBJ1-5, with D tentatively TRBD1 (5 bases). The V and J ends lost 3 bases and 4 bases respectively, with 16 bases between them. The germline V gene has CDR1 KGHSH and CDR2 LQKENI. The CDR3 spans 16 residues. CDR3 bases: TGTGCCAGCTCACCTATCCCCATCGGGGGAAATCAGCCCCAGCATTTT. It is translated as CASSPIPIGGNQPQHF.

This CDR3 reads CASSLSEQFYEQYF. CDR3 nucleotide sequence: TGTGCCAGCAGCTTGTCAGAACAGTTCTACGAGCAGTACTTC. The chain employs TRBV7-9 and TRBJ2-7; no reliable D call. The CDR3 contains 14 residues. V was shortened by 3 bases and J by 3 bases, with 12 bases between the two germline ends. Germline lookup yields CDR1 SEHNR and CDR2 FQNEAQ (reference sequence).

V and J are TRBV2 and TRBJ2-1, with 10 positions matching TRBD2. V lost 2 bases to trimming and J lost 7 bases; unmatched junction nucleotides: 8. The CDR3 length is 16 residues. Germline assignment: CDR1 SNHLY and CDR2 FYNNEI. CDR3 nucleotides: TGTGCCAGCAGTGAAACCTCCCTAGCGGGGGCGAATGAGCAGTTCTTC. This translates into CASSETSLAGANEQFF. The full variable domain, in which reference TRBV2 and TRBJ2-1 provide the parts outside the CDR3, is EPEVTQTPSHQVTQMGQEVILRCVPISNHLYFYWYRQILGQKVEFLVSFYNNEISEKSEIFDDQFSVERPDGSNFTLKIRSTKLEDSAMYFCASSETSLAGANEQFFGPGTRLTVL.